This TCR beta chain came from a study of radiation and T cells in renal cell carcinoma. About the research overall: Nephrectomy followed 15 Gy stereotactic body radiation by 4 weeks. The study's findings and limits: From baseline, blood top tumor clonotypes peaked at 2 weeks post-radiation.

Per germline, CDR1 DFQATT and CDR2 SNEGSKA (reference sequence). This CDR3 is 11 amino acids long. With 5 bases removed from V and 5 bases from J, the gap between germline ends came to 6 bases. This sample's time point: blood 2 weeks post-SBRT. The treatment is: 15 Gy SBRT to primary tumor, nephrectomy 4 weeks later. Generated by immunoSEQ multiplex PCR, the TCRdb table keeps only in-frame clones and is missing some. This sample has some 120,000 clones, with 81% found just once. Regarding this clone: The antigen is undetermined.

The V gene is TRBV20-1, the J gene TRBJ2-2; no clear D. The receptor's source is a man aged 50-60 years with renal cell carcinoma. The specimen was blood, collected from a patient whose treatment included radiotherapy and nephrectomy. The CDR3 sequence is CSARRTGELFF. The CDR3 DNA reads as TGCAGTGCTCGTCGAACCGGGGAGCTGTTTTTT.